What follows are 9 T cell receptor beta chains derived from one specimen sequenced in a study of response to subunit inactivated influenza vaccine. Each CDR3 protein is one row after TCRdb ran MiXCR on the RT-PCR reads. Seen here are about 700,000 distinct CDR3 sequences, about 15% observed once, and the top ten hold less than 9%. Specimen: PBMCs from blood, collected around 15 days before vaccination. These TCRs come from a man aged 45 to 65 who received an inactivated influenza vaccine.

This clonotype has more than one count but fewer than ten. The V call is TRBV5-1, the J call TRBJ1-2, with D possibly TRBD1 on 5 matching bases. V lost 5 bases and J lost 3, with 11 bases in between. The CDR3 totals 13 residues. Germline CDR1 SGHRS, CDR2 YFSETQ. DNA of the CDR3: TGCGCCAGCAGGATCGGGACGGACTATGGCTACACCTTC. The encoded protein is CASRIGTDYGYTF.

V gene TRBV20-1 combines with J gene TRBJ2-7; the match to TRBD1 covers 11 bases. There are 14 residues in the CDR3. V lost 2 bases to trimming and J lost 4 bases; unmatched junction nucleotides: 4. CDR1 and CDR2 from the germline V gene are DFQATT and SNEGSKA (reference sequence). For the CDR3, the DNA is TGCAGTGCTAGACCCGGGACAGGGGGTTACGAGCAGTACTTC. Its protein is CSARPGTGGYEQYF.

This clonotype was seen a handful of times. V usage is TRBV6-1 and J usage is TRBJ2-7; D is perhaps TRBD2 (7 bases). There are 19 residues in the CDR3. CDR1 and CDR2 from the germline V gene are MNHNS and SASEGT. V was clipped by 1 base and J by 3 bases, with 25 bases between them. CDR3 DNA: TGTGCCAGCAGTGAAGAGTTCTTGCAGGGGTGGGGGGGTTTCTACGAGCAGTACTTC. Amino acid sequence: CASSEEFLQGWGGFYEQYF.

The table lists this clonotype with many counts. V is TRBV12-3 or TRBV12-4 and J is TRBJ1-6; 8 bases map to TRBD1. The V gene end was trimmed by 5 bases and the J gene end by 9 bases; junction bases not matched to a gene: 9. CDR3 length equals 15 residues. CDR3 residues: CASSPRQGARSPLHF. CDR3 in DNA: TGTGCCAGCAGTCCCAGGCAGGGGGCTCGTTCACCCCTCCACTTT.

This chain connects TRBV7-8 to TRBJ1-3; no clear D. Germline V gene data show CDR1 as SGHVS and CDR2 as FQNEAQ. The CDR3 runs to 14 residues. V dropped 5 bases and J dropped 1 base, with 9 bases sitting between them. The DNA of the CDR3 is TGTGCCAGCAGCCCACAGAGGTCTGGAAACACCATATATTTT. Its protein product is CASSPQRSGNTIYF.

V is TRBV5-1 and J is TRBJ2-7; D may match TRBD1 or TRBD2 (5 bases each). The V end was cut by 3 bases, the J end by 5 bases, with 15 bases between. Germline CDR1 and CDR2: SGHRS and YFSETQ. The length of the CDR3 is 14 residues. The CDR3 here is CASSWDLVGNEQYF. In nucleotides, the CDR3 is TGCGCCAGCAGCTGGGACCTAGTCGGGAACGAGCAGTACTTC.

The J gene is TRBJ2-5, the V gene TRBV5-1, with a tentative D call TRBD2 (6 bases). V lost 4 bases and J lost 5, with 18 bases in between. The V gene's germline CDR1 is SGHRS and CDR2 YFSETQ. The length of the CDR3 is 15 residues. CDR3 sequence: CASSPAGNRAETQYF. The CDR3 nucleotides read TGCGCCAGCAGCCCCGCGGGGAATCGGGCGGAGACCCAGTACTTC.

This chain's CDR3 is CASSSRDRGYQETQYF. In nucleotides, the CDR3 is TGTGCCAGCAGCTCCCGGGACAGGGGGTACCAAGAGACCCAGTACTTC. This chain connects TRBV7-9 to TRBJ2-5; 11 positions match TRBD1. In germline, CDR1 is SEHNR, CDR2 FQNEAQ (reference sequence). This CDR3 has 16 residues. Losses at the gene ends were 4 bases for V and 0 bases for J; bases not matched to a gene: 4.

The chain uses TRBV9 and TRBJ1-2, with D possibly TRBD1 on 5 matching bases. This CDR3 contains 14 residues. The V end was cut by 4 bases, the J end by 0 bases, with 10 bases between. CDR1 is SGDLS, CDR2 YYNGEE, per germline. CDR3 DNA: TGTGCCAGCAGCACCCAGACAGCTAACTATGGCTACACCTTC. Its protein product is CASSTQTANYGYTF.